Below, 16 T cell receptor beta chains from the same sample are listed, as sequenced in a study of cytomegalovirus exposure and HLA in healthy donors. Primers included in the PCR were 60 Vbeta and 13 Jbeta primers. Profiled with immunoSEQ multiplex PCR; TCRdb holds only in-frame clones, not every one. Here the sample spans roughly 150,000 clones, 76% being singletons. The sample comprised PBMCs. Every receptor here comes from a woman aged 40 to 49 in good health and CMV-seronegative.

This chain uses TRBV29-1 with TRBJ2-1; TRBD1 might be the D (5 bases). Trimming took 4 bases from V and 2 from J, leaving 9 bases between them. This CDR3 has 13 residues. The germline CDR1 and CDR2 sequences are SQVTM and ANQGSEA. Here the CDR3 reads CSVARRAYNEQFF. The CDR3 nucleotides are TGCAGCGTTGCCCGCAGGGCCTACAATGAGCAGTTCTTC.

This chain connects TRBV28 to TRBJ1-2, with no clear D. Germline V CDR1 and CDR2: MDHEN, SYDVKM. The CDR3 loop spans 14 amino acids. V lost 7 bases, J lost 3 bases, and 15 bases lay in between. The CDR3 loop is CASNLEWSHYGYTF. The CDR3, as DNA: TGTGCCAGCAACCTAGAATGGTCGCACTATGGCTACACCTTC.

The chain recombines TRBV5-1 with TRBJ2-7, with TRBD1 matching over 8 bases. The junction had 10 bases not matched to a gene; V was cut back by 2 bases and J by 0 bases. Germline V gene data show CDR1 as SGHRS and CDR2 as YFSETQ. The CDR3 consists of 17 residues. CDR3 region: CASSFKFRDRSSYEQYF. The CDR3 DNA is TGCGCCAGCAGCTTCAAATTCCGGGACAGGAGCTCCTACGAGCAGTACTTC.

J is TRBJ1-2 and V is TRBV2, with a tentative D call TRBD1 (5 bases). Per the germline V gene, CDR1 is SNHLY and CDR2 is FYNNEI. The CDR3 runs 17 residues. Trimming removed 0 bases at V and 1 base at J, with 15 bases between. CDR3: CASSEAQTVTLNYGYTF. DNA for the CDR3: TGTGCCAGCAGTGAAGCGCAGACAGTAACCCTTAACTATGGCTACACCTTC.

This clone was recorded a few times. The rearrangement uses TRBV5-1 and TRBJ1-1; D perhaps matches TRBD1 (5 bases). The CDR3 consists of 14 residues. The germline V gene encodes CDR1 SGHRS and CDR2 YFSETQ. Trimming took 7 bases from V and 3 from J, leaving 16 bases between them. CDR3 coding DNA: TGCGCCAGCCATGGAACTCAGGGTGACACTGAAGCTTTCTTT. Protein product: CASHGTQGDTEAFF.

This clone was seen only once. The J gene is TRBJ1-1, the V gene TRBV6-6, with 7 nucleotides matching TRBD1. There are 13 residues in the CDR3. V lost 3 bases, J lost 4 bases, and 2 bases stayed unmatched. CDR1 MNHNY and CDR2 SVGAGI come from the germline V gene (reference sequence). This CDR3 reads CASSYQGGTEAFF. The CDR3 region has the DNA TGTGCCAGCAGTTATCAGGGGGGCACTGAAGCTTTCTTT.

This clone has a handful of counts. The chain couples TRBV6-1 to TRBJ2-5; tentatively, D is TRBD1 (5 bases). This CDR3 is 14 amino acids long. Germline values: CDR1 MNHNS, CDR2 SASEGT. Deletions cut 7 bases from V and 1 base from J, with 13 bases between. The CDR3 region is CASIRWGVQETQYF. As DNA, the CDR3 is TGTGCCAGCATTCGATGGGGCGTCCAAGAGACCCAGTACTTC.

This chain uses TRBV6-5 with TRBJ1-5; D gene unclear. With 4 bases removed from V and 4 bases from J, the gap between germline ends came to 11 bases. Germline V gene lookup returns CDR1 MNHEY and CDR2 SVGAGI. The CDR3 totals 14 residues. CDR3: CASSSTGVNQPQHF. CDR3 DNA: TGTGCCAGCAGTTCCACGGGAGTTAATCAGCCCCAGCATTTT.

This clone was detected a few times. In DNA form, the CDR3 reads TGTGCCAGCAGTCCTCGACAGCTAAATAATCAGCCCCAGCATTTT. Translation: CASSPRQLNNQPQHF. The chain couples TRBV6-6 to TRBJ1-5; possibly TRBD1 for D (5 bases). Trimming removed 5 bases from V and 4 bases from J, with 15 bases in between. CDR3 length: 15 amino acids. Per the germline V gene, CDR1 is MNHNY and CDR2 is SVGAGI (reference sequence).

The chain couples TRBV11-2 to TRBJ2-1; TRBD2 matches at 8 bases. Germline lookup yields CDR1 SGHAT and CDR2 FQNNGV. J lost 5 bases, V lost 5 bases, and 11 bases had no gene match. CDR3 size: 16 residues. The CDR3 sequence: CASSDRSGGRHNEQFF. The CDR3 DNA sequence: TGTGCCAGCAGCGACAGGTCGGGGGGGCGGCACAATGAGCAGTTCTTC.

The chain combines TRBV28 with TRBJ2-3, with TRBD2 matching 12 bases. J was trimmed by 2 bases and V by 1 base; bases with no gene match: 4. Germline assignment: CDR1 MDHEN and CDR2 SYDVKM. This CDR3 has 17 amino acids. The CDR3 DNA reads as TGTGCCAGCAGTTTATCGACTAGCGGGGGTTCCACAGATACGCAGTATTTT. This encodes CASSLSTSGGSTDTQYF.

The V call is TRBV6-1, the J call TRBJ1-1, with a possible D match to TRBD1 (6 bases). In germline, CDR1 is MNHNS, CDR2 SASEGT. V was shortened by 7 bases and J by 5 bases, with 14 bases between the two germline ends. The CDR3 has 13 residues. CDR3 nucleotide sequence: TGTGCCAGCACTGGGGGGGCAAGGACTGAAGCTTTCTTT. Its protein is CASTGGARTEAFF.

This chain links TRBV19 with TRBJ1-3; D might be TRBD1 (6 bases). This CDR3 spans 13 amino acids. Deletions cut 10 bases from V and 1 base from J, with 11 bases between. Germline V lookup: CDR1 LNHDA, CDR2 SQIVND (reference sequence). CDR3 residues: CATGGASGNTIYF. The CDR3 DNA reads as TGTGCCACCGGGGGGGCGTCTGGAAACACCATATATTTT. The full variable domain, completed using reference TRBV19 and TRBJ1-3, is DGGITQSPKYLFRKEGQNVTLSCEQNLNHDAMYWYRQDPGQGLRLIYYSQIVNDFQKGDIAEGYSVSREKKESFPLTVTSAQKNPTAFYLCATGGASGNTIYFGEGSWLTVV.

This chain joins TRBV29-1 and TRBJ1-2, with 7 bases identical to TRBD1. This CDR3 has 14 amino acids. V dropped 3 bases and J dropped 3; count of bases not matched to a gene: 7. The germline CDR1 and CDR2 sequences are SQVTM and ANQGSEA. CDR3 sequence (DNA): TGCAGCGTTGACCTGACAGGGAACCACTATGGCTACACCTTC. As protein: CSVDLTGNHYGYTF.

This clone was seen only once. CDR3 amino acids: CASSNDRGSTGELFF. DNA for the CDR3: TGCGCCAGCAGCAACGACAGGGGAAGCACCGGGGAGCTGTTTTTT. V usage is TRBV5-1 and J usage is TRBJ2-2, with 8 bases lining up with TRBD1. V shed 4 bases and J 4 bases; nucleotides not matched to a gene: 6. The CDR3 sequence is 15 residues long. In germline, CDR1 is SGHRS, CDR2 YFSETQ. Full variable domain (remainder filled in from reference TRBV5-1 and TRBJ2-2): KAGVTQTPRYLIKTRGQQVTLSCSPISGHRSVSWYQQTPGQGLQFLFEYFSETQRNKGNFPGRFSGRQFSNSRSEMNVSTLELGDSALYLCASSNDRGSTGELFFGEGSRLTVL.

The V and J genes are TRBV19 and TRBJ2-5, with TRBD1 matching 7 bases. Germline CDR1 and CDR2: LNHDA and SQIVND (reference sequence). V lost 9 bases to trimming and J lost 2 bases; unmatched junction nucleotides: 9. The CDR3 consists of 14 residues. DNA of the CDR3: TGTGCCAGCGCCTCCGGACAGGCACAAGAGACCCAGTACTTC. This encodes CASASGQAQETQYF.